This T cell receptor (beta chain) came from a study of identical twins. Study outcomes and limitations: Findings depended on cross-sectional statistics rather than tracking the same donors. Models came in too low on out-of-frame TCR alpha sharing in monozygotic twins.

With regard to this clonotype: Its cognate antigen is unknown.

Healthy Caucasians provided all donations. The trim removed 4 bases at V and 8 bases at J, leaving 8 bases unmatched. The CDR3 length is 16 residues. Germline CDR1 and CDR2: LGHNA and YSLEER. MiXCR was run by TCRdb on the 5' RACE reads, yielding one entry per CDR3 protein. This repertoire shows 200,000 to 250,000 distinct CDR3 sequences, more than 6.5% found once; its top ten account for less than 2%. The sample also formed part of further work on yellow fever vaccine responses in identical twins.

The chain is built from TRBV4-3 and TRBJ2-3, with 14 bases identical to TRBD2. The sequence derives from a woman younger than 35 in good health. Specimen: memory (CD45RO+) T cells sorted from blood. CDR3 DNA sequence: TGCGCCAGCAGCCCGACTAGCGGGAGGGCGGCGAGTACGCAGTATTTT. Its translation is CASSPTSGRAASTQYF.